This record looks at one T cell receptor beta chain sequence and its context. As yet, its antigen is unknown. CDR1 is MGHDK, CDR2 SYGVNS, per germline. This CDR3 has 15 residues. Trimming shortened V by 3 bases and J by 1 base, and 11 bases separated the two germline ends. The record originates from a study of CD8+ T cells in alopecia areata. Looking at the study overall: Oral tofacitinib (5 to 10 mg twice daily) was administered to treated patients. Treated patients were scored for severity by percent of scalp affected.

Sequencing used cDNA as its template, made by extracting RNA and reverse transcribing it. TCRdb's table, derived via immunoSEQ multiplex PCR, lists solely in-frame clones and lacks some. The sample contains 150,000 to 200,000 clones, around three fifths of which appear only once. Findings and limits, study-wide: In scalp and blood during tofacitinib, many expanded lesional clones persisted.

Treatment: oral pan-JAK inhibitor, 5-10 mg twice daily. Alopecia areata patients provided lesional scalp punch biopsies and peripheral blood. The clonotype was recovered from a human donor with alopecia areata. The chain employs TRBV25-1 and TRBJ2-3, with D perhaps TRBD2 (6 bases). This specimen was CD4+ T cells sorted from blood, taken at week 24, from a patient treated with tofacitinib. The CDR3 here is CASSDLGGGTDTQYF. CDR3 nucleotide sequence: TGTGCCAGCAGTGACCTCGGGGGTGGCACAGATACGCAGTATTTT.